This passage covers 32 T cell receptor beta chains from one sample sequenced in a study of OX40 agonist ivuxolimab in advanced cancers. Assay used: immunoSEQ multiplex PCR; TCRdb lists only in-frame clones, some missing. Of approximately 60,000 clones listed, 80% to 95% are singletons. The specimen comprised CD4+ or CD8+ T cells sorted from blood, sampled in a trial of the OX40 agonist ivuxolimab. The receptors derive from an adult with an advanced solid tumor such as melanoma, head and neck, liver or kidney cancer.

The chain is built from TRBV28 and TRBJ1-4; D not certain. This CDR3 has 14 residues. V was cut by 5 bases and J by 8 bases, with 15 bases left in between. Germline V CDR1 and CDR2: MDHEN, SYDVKM. CDR3 amino acids: CASSVLRIQEKLFF. The CDR3 bases are TGTGCCAGCAGTGTCTTAAGAATACAGGAAAAACTGTTTTTT.

The V and J genes are TRBV28 and TRBJ2-5; no firm D call. Germline CDR1 reads MDHEN; CDR2 reads SYDVKM. The length of the CDR3 is 13 residues. V was shortened by 5 bases and J by 1 base, with 8 bases between the two germline ends. DNA for the CDR3: TGTGCCAGCAGTCCAGATCGCCAAGAGACCCAGTACTTC. Amino acids: CASSPDRQETQYF.

This clone was observed once. The genes are TRBV7-2 and TRBJ2-2, with 7 bases aligning to TRBD2. J was trimmed by 5 bases and V by 7 bases; bases with no gene match: 7. CDR3 size: 14 residues. Germline V gene data show CDR1 as SGHTA and CDR2 as FQGNSA. In nucleotides, the CDR3 is TGTGCCAGCACCCGAGGAGCGGGGACCGGGGAGCTGTTTTTT. The encoded protein is CASTRGAGTGELFF.

The V gene is TRBV20-1, the J gene TRBJ2-7; D remains unclear. Germline loops: CDR1 DFQATT, CDR2 SNEGSKA (reference sequence). There are 11 residues in the CDR3. Trimming shortened V by 5 bases and J by 6 bases, and 11 bases separated the two germline ends. The CDR3 spells CSAPQTSEQYF. The CDR3 coding sequence is TGCAGTGCTCCCCAGACAAGCGAGCAGTACTTC.

The chain is built from TRBV28 and TRBJ1-6; D is possibly TRBD1 (6 bases). This CDR3 region has 15 residues. V was clipped by 4 bases and J by 13 bases, with 20 bases between them. Germline V gene data show CDR1 as MDHEN and CDR2 as SYDVKM. This chain's CDR3 is CASSSGQQTDLPLHF. The CDR3 DNA is TGTGCCAGCAGTTCCGGACAGCAGACGGATTTGCCCCTCCACTTT. Full variable domain (outside the CDR3, taken from reference TRBV28 and TRBJ1-6): DVKVTQSSRYLVKRTGEKVFLECVQDMDHENMFWYRQDPGLGLRLIYFSYDVKMKEKGDIPEGYSVSREKKERFSLILESASTNQTSMYLCASSSGQQTDLPLHFGNGTRLTVT.

The chain recombines TRBV7-9 with TRBJ2-2; no definite D call. Trimming removed 5 bases from V and 7 bases from J, with 11 bases in between. This CDR3 has 13 residues. Germline-derived CDR1 and CDR2 are SEHNR and FQNEAQ (reference sequence). Here the CDR3 reads CASSPSRFGELFF. CDR3 nucleotide sequence: TGTGCCAGCAGCCCCTCGCGATTCGGGGAGCTGTTTTTT.

In its sample, this clone was seen a few times. The rearrangement joins TRBV7-9 to TRBJ1-2; D is possibly TRBD1 (6 bases). This CDR3 is built from 12 residues. The V gene lost 4 bases and the J gene lost 6 bases, with 9 bases spanning the gap. Germline CDR1 reads SEHNR; CDR2 reads FQNEAQ (reference sequence). The CDR3, as DNA: TGTGCCAGCAGCTCAGGGGAGCATGGCTACACCTTC. Translated: CASSSGEHGYTF.

V is TRBV5-1 and J is TRBJ2-6; possibly TRBD1 for D (5 bases). Trimming shortened V by 6 bases and J by 1 base, and 14 bases separated the two germline ends. Germline CDR1 SGHRS, CDR2 YFSETQ. This CDR3 spans 16 amino acids. The CDR3 sequence: CASTPDSSSGANVLTF. The CDR3 bases are TGCGCCAGCACCCCCGACAGTTCGTCTGGGGCCAACGTCCTGACTTTC.

This clone turned up a few times. The chain joins TRBV29-1 to TRBJ1-5; maybe TRBD1 (5 bases). Trimming pared 6 bases from V and 1 base from J, leaving 13 bases between. This CDR3 is built from 14 residues. Per the germline V gene, CDR1 is SQVTM and CDR2 is ANQGSEA. The CDR3 sequence: CSVGEGLSNQPQHF. The CDR3 nucleotides read TGCAGCGTCGGGGAGGGGTTAAGCAATCAGCCCCAGCATTTT. The whole variable domain, filled in from reference TRBV29-1 and TRBJ1-5, reads SAVISQKPSRDICQRGTSLTIQCQVDSQVTMMFWYRQQPGQSLTLIATANQGSEATYESGFVIDKFPISRPNLTFSTLTVSNMSPEDSSIYLCSVGEGLSNQPQHFGDGTRLSIL.

The count of this clone is one. The V gene is TRBV27, the J gene TRBJ2-3, with D perhaps matching TRBD1 (5 bases). Germline CDR1 and CDR2: MNHEY and SMNVEV (reference sequence). The length of the CDR3 is 14 residues. V lost 7 bases to trimming and J lost 2 bases, with 13 bases between them. The CDR3 bases are TGTGCCAGCAAGACTCAGACAGTCACAGATACGCAGTATTTT. The encoded protein is CASKTQTVTDTQYF.

The chain employs TRBV25-1 and TRBJ2-1, with 9 bases fitting TRBD2. With 7 bases clipped from V and 8 bases from J, the junction kept 15 bases outside the gene matches. This CDR3 is built from 16 residues. The germline V gene encodes CDR1 MGHDK and CDR2 SYGVNS. CDR3 sequence reads: CASTLTLAGVVYEQFF. As DNA, the CDR3 is TGTGCCAGCACCTTAACTTTAGCGGGAGTGGTTTATGAGCAGTTCTTC.

This sequence joins TRBV6-4 and TRBJ2-3; 10 positions agree with TRBD1. Germline V gives CDR1 MRHNA, CDR2 SNTAGT. The ends lost 9 bases at V and 2 bases at J; junction bases unmatched: 11. This CDR3 is built from 16 residues. As DNA, the CDR3 is TGTGCCAGGTGTGGGTCGGGACAGGGGCTCACAGATACGCAGTATTTT. Protein: CARCGSGQGLTDTQYF.

The chain combines TRBV5-8 with TRBJ2-1, with 7 bases identical to TRBD1. V lost 4 bases, J lost 10 bases, and 14 bases stayed unmatched. CDR3 length equals 15 residues. Germline V lookup: CDR1 SGHTS, CDR2 YDEGEE. The CDR3 sequence is CASSRRDRYTSEQFF. The CDR3 coding sequence is TGTGCCAGCAGCCGCCGGGACAGATATACTTCGGAGCAGTTCTTC. Filled out from reference TRBV5-8 and TRBJ2-1, the complete variable domain reads EAGVTQSPTHLIKTRGQQATLRCSPISGHTSVYWYQQALGLGLQFLLWYDEGEERNRGNFPPRFSGRQFPNYSSELNVNALELEDSALYLCASSRRDRYTSEQFFGPGTRLTVL.

The chain joins TRBV11-3 to TRBJ2-1, with D possibly TRBD2 on 5 matching bases. V shed 5 bases and J shed 0 bases, with 14 bases lying between them. The CDR3 spans 16 residues. Germline V lookup: CDR1 SGHNT, CDR2 YENEEA. CDR3 region: CASSRLPGLSYNEQFF. DNA for the CDR3: TGTGCCAGCAGCCGACTCCCCGGACTCTCCTACAATGAGCAGTTCTTC.

This chain uses TRBV29-1 with TRBJ2-5, with 7 bases aligning to TRBD2. The J call may be wrong; the DNA end is better matched by TRBJ2-7. CDR3 length: 13 residues. Per the germline V gene, CDR1 is SQVTM and CDR2 is ANQGSEA. The CDR3 region is CSVEGEGPYEQYF. Written as DNA, the CDR3 is TGCAGCGTTGAGGGGGAGGGCCCCTACGAGCAGTACTTC.

The chain uses TRBV6-1 and TRBJ2-7; TRBD2 matches at 7 bases. There are 14 residues in the CDR3. The junction had 6 bases not matched to a gene; V was cut back by 7 bases and J by 0 bases. Germline values: CDR1 MNHNS, CDR2 SASEGT. CDR3 sequence reads: CASTHGGVSYEQYF. CDR3 sequence (DNA): TGTGCCAGCACCCATGGGGGGGTCTCCTACGAGCAGTACTTC.

This clone appeared a single time. Other DNA sequences from this sample encode an identical CDR3 as well. The rearrangement uses TRBV7-3 and TRBJ1-1; no definite D call. CDR1 SGHTA and CDR2 FQGTGA come from the germline V gene. Trimming took off 3 bases at V and 1 base at J, with 9 bases between the two ends. The CDR3 runs 14 residues. CDR3 nucleotide sequence: TGTGCCAGCAGCTTCTCGGGGAAGAACACTGAAGCTTTCTTT. Translated: CASSFSGKNTEAFF.

This rearrangement joins TRBV6-5 to TRBJ2-7; D not certain. The CDR3 spans 12 residues. Deletions cut 6 bases from V and 7 bases from J, with 13 bases between. Looked up from germline, CDR1 is MNHEY and CDR2 is SVGAGI. The CDR3 reads CASSLPYREQYF. CDR3 nucleotide sequence: TGTGCCAGCAGCCTACCCTATAGAGAGCAGTACTTC.

The V gene is TRBV28, the J gene TRBJ2-5; possible D gene TRBD2, 6 bases. Germline V CDR1 and CDR2: MDHEN, SYDVKM. The length of the CDR3 is 15 residues. V was trimmed by 6 bases and J by 5 bases, leaving 19 bases between them. The CDR3 DNA follows: TGTGCCAGCAGAAACGGTGGGACTCTACGGGAGACCCAGTACTTC. Protein: CASRNGGTLRETQYF.

The chain carries TRBV7-9 and TRBJ2-1; D may be TRBD1 or TRBD2 (5 bases each). V dropped 0 bases and J dropped 0 bases, with 12 bases sitting between them. Looked up from germline, CDR1 is SEHNR and CDR2 is FQNEAQ (reference sequence). CDR3 length: 17 amino acids. This chain's CDR3 is CASSLAGEGSSYNEQFF. CDR3 DNA sequence: TGTGCCAGCAGCTTAGCTGGAGAGGGGAGCTCCTACAATGAGCAGTTCTTC.

This clone showed up just once. This rearrangement joins TRBV29-1 to TRBJ2-7; 7 bases are shared with TRBD2. The CDR3 length is 15 residues. CDR1 is SQVTM and CDR2 is ANQGSEA in the germline V gene. After removal of 2 bases from V and 2 bases from J, the junction contained 9 bases not matched to a gene. The CDR3, as DNA: TGCAGCGTTGAATTGGTGGGGACTATACCCTACGAGCAGTACTTC. Translated: CSVELVGTIPYEQYF.

This clone was seen only once. The chain couples TRBV19 to TRBJ1-1; D gene ambiguous. CDR3 size: 15 residues. V was pared by 1 base and J by 1 base, with 10 bases between. Per germline, CDR1 LNHDA and CDR2 SQIVND (reference sequence). In nucleotides, the CDR3 is TGTGCCAGTAGTATAGGAAATACTGGGAACACTGAAGCTTTCTTT. As protein: CASSIGNTGNTEAFF. Combining the CDR3 with reference TRBV19 and TRBJ1-1 gives the whole variable domain DGGITQSPKYLFRKEGQNVTLSCEQNLNHDAMYWYRQDPGQGLRLIYYSQIVNDFQKGDIAEGYSVSREKKESFPLTVTSAQKNPTAFYLCASSIGNTGNTEAFFGQGTRLTVV.

The CDR3 DNA reads TGTGCCAGCTCACGCGTGAGACTAGCGGGAGACTCCTACGAGCAGTACTTC. Amino acids: CASSRVRLAGDSYEQYF. The V gene is TRBV18, the J gene TRBJ2-7; 12 bases agree with TRBD2. Trimming took 4 bases from V and 0 from J; bases not matched to a gene: 7. The CDR3 runs to 17 residues. CDR1 is KGHSH, CDR2 LQKENI, per germline.

V usage is TRBV12-5 and J usage is TRBJ2-1; tentatively, D is TRBD2 (7 bases). Between the trimmed V and J ends, which lost 7 bases and 3 bases, there was a span of 25 bases. The CDR3 is made up of 18 amino acids. Germline CDR1 LGHNT, CDR2 FRNRAP. In nucleotides, the CDR3 is TGTGCTAGTGCCCCTGGGGGGGGCAGCGGGTTCTTCTACAATGAGCAGTTCTTC. Its protein is CASAPGGGSGFFYNEQFF.

The chain has TRBV25-1 and TRBJ2-7, with TRBD2 matching over 12 bases. The germline CDR1 and CDR2 sequences are MGHDK and SYGVNS. The V segment lost 0 bases and the J segment 5 bases; nucleotides outside the gene matches: 5. The CDR3 spans 16 residues. This CDR3 reads CASSEYSSGRADEQYF. The DNA for the CDR3 is TGTGCCAGCAGTGAATATTCTAGCGGGAGGGCCGACGAGCAGTACTTC.

This clone was picked up a small number of times. This chain links TRBV19 with TRBJ1-2; no clear D. This CDR3 spans 16 amino acids. Trimming stripped 2 bases from V and 6 bases from J, with 19 bases between. The germline V gene has CDR1 LNHDA and CDR2 SQIVND (reference sequence). In DNA, the CDR3 is TGTGCCAGTAGTATAAAAAACTTCGGCTCGTCGGATGGCTACACCTTC. It is translated as CASSIKNFGSSDGYTF.

The chain combines TRBV10-1 with TRBJ1-2; D is perhaps TRBD1 (6 bases). V was trimmed by 7 bases and J by 2 bases, leaving 11 bases between them. CDR3 length: 13 residues. CDR1 is WNHNN and CDR2 is SYGVQD in the germline V gene (reference sequence). CDR3 in amino acids: CASIGTGNYGYTF. The CDR3 nucleotides read TGCGCCAGCATAGGAACAGGGAACTATGGCTACACCTTC.

The chain is built from TRBV13 and TRBJ2-7; no clear D gene. There are 15 residues in the CDR3. Trimming took off 3 bases at V and 3 bases at J, with 15 bases between the two ends. Germline V gene data show CDR1 as PRHDT and CDR2 as FYEKMQ (reference sequence). CDR3 region: CASSFLGRNVYEQYF. The CDR3 DNA follows: TGTGCCAGCAGCTTTTTGGGCAGGAACGTCTACGAGCAGTACTTC.

The chain is built from TRBV28 and TRBJ2-1; the match to TRBD2 covers 10 bases. The trim removed 1 base at V and 5 bases at J, leaving 8 bases unmatched. Per germline, CDR1 MDHEN and CDR2 SYDVKM. The CDR3 is made up of 17 amino acids. The CDR3 nucleotides are TGTGCCAGCAGTTTATTGACTAGCGGGTGGGTAAACAATGAGCAGTTCTTC. Translated, it gives CASSLLTSGWVNNEQFF.

Here the CDR3 reads CANPTGSNTEAFF. The CDR3 DNA reads as TGTGCCAACCCAACAGGGTCGAACACTGAAGCTTTCTTT. V and J are TRBV21-1 and TRBJ1-1; the DNA was not used to check the table's D call, TRBD1. TRBV21-1 is labeled a pseudogene. The CDR3 runs to 13 residues.

The count of this clone is one. The V and J genes are TRBV28 and TRBJ2-2; possible D gene TRBD2, 5 bases. CDR3 length equals 14 residues. V was clipped by 2 bases and J by 8 bases, with 12 bases between them. Germline V gene lookup returns CDR1 MDHEN and CDR2 SYDVKM. This CDR3 reads CASSLVGIVGELFF. The CDR3 DNA follows: TGTGCCAGCAGTTTAGTCGGGATAGTGGGGGAGCTGTTTTTT.

This clone was found once. The genes are TRBV27 and TRBJ2-7; the D gene is possibly TRBD1 (5 bases). The CDR3 spans 15 residues. CDR1 is MNHEY, CDR2 SMNVEV, per germline (reference sequence). The V end was cut by 0 bases, the J end by 0 bases, with 9 bases between. The CDR3 nucleotides read TGTGCCAGCAGTTTATCGACAGAGAGCTCCTACGAGCAGTACTTC. It is translated as CASSLSTESSYEQYF.